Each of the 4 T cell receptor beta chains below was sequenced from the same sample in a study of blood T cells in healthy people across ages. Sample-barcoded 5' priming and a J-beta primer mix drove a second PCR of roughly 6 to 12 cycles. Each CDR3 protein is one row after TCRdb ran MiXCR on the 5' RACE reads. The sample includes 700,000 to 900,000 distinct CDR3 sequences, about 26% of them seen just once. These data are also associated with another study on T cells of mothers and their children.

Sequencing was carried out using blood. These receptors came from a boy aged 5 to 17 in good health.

Here the CDR3 reads CASSFIGRDSHQPQHF. The CDR3 DNA is TGTGCCAGCAGTTTCATCGGCCGGGACAGTCATCAGCCCCAGCATTTT. This sequence joins TRBV28 and TRBJ1-5, with 7 bases that match TRBD1. The V and J ends lost 3 bases and 5 bases, in that order; junction bases with no gene match: 10. The CDR3 consists of 16 residues. Looked up from germline, CDR1 is MDHEN and CDR2 is SYDVKM.

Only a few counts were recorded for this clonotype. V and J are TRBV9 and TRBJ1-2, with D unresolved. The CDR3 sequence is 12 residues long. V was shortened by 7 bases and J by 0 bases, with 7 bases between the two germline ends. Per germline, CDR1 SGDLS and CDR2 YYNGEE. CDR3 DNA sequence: TGTGCCAGCCCACTGGCTAACTATGGCTACACCTTC. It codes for CASPLANYGYTF.

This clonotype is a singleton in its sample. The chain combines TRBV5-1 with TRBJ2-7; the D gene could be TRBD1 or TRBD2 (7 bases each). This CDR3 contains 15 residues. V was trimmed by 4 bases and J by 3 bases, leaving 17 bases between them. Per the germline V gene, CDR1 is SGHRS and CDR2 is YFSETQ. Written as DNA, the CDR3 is TGCGCCAGCAGCACGCGGGGGACAGCGATCTACGAGCAGTACTTC. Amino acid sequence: CASSTRGTAIYEQYF. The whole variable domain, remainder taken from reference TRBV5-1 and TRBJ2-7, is KAGVTQTPRYLIKTRGQQVTLSCSPISGHRSVSWYQQTPGQGLQFLFEYFSETQRNKGNFPGRFSGRQFSNSRSEMNVSTLELGDSALYLCASSTRGTAIYEQYFGPGTRLTVT.

CDR3 region: CASSQVWTPYTDTQYF. The CDR3 DNA follows: TGTGCCAGCAGCCAAGTATGGACTCCCTACACAGATACGCAGTATTTT. The chain carries TRBV14 and TRBJ2-3, with D tentatively TRBD2 (5 bases). Germline V lookup: CDR1 SGHDN, CDR2 FVKESK. The ends were cut back, 1 base at V and 2 bases at J, with 13 bases in the middle. The CDR3 is 16 amino acids.